The 15 T cell receptor beta chains below were found in one sample sequenced in a study of T cell clonality in common variable immunodeficiency. The table came from immunoSEQ multiplex PCR; TCRdb's copy has only in-frame clones and leaves some out. Singletons are absent from the sample, which has around 34,000 clones. The sequenced material came from peripheral blood mononuclear cells. These TCRs come from a person between 18 and 70 years old in good health.

The table lists this clone with many counts. Coverage ceases 3 residues before the CDR3 finishes, and the germline J gene fills in the end. The rearrangement links TRBV7-2 to TRBJ1-2; no reliable D call. V lost 0 bases to trimming and J lost 5 bases, with 13 bases between them. Germline V CDR1 and CDR2: SGHTA, FQGNSA. There are 15 residues in the CDR3. The chain's CDR3 is CASSLAQEAPYGYTF. The DNA read from the CDR3 is TGTGCCAGCAGCTTAGCGCAAGAAGCCCCTTATGGC.

This clone appeared many times. Sequencing ends 3 residues short of the CDR3 end; the germline J gene provides the rest. The chain uses TRBV20-1 and TRBJ1-5; D unclear. This CDR3 contains 15 residues. CDR1 is DFQATT, CDR2 SNEGSKA, per germline (reference sequence). Trimming left V 0 bases short and J 9 bases short, with 18 bases between. The part of the CDR3 DNA that was read is TGCAGTGCTAGAGATGAAAGGGATGTTACTAGGCCC. This sequence encodes CSARDERDVTRP. The full CDR3 protein is CSARDERDVTRPQHF.

This clone has at least ten counts. The read ends 3 residues before the CDR3 terminus; that terminus is restored from the germline J gene. This sequence joins TRBV2 and TRBJ1-5, with no clear D. Trimming pared 6 bases from V and 0 bases from J, leaving 12 bases between. Germline lookup yields CDR1 SNHLY and CDR2 FYNNEI. CDR3 size: 15 residues. The sequenced CDR3 bases are TGTGCCAGCAGCCGTTCCTTCTATAGCAATCAGCCC. Amino acids: CASSRSFYSNQP. The full CDR3 sequence reads CASSRSFYSNQPQHF.

This clone was picked up many times. The read stops 3 residues short of the end of the CDR3; the missing end is completed from the germline J gene. The chain couples TRBV7-2 to TRBJ1-3, with D possibly being TRBD1 (6 bases). This CDR3 has 15 residues. Germline V gives CDR1 SGHTA, CDR2 FQGNSA. Between the trimmed V and J ends, which lost 5 bases and 4 bases, there was a span of 15 bases. Incomplete CDR3 DNA: TGTGCCAGCAGCCGAGGGACAAGCCAAGGAAACACC. Translating gives CASSRGTSQGNT. The entire CDR3 protein is CASSRGTSQGNTIYF. The variable domain in full, completed from reference TRBV7-2 and TRBJ1-3, reads GAGVSQSPSNKVTEKGKDVELRCDPISGHTALYWYRQSLGQGLEFLIYFQGNSAPDKSGLPSDRFSAERTGGSVSTLTIQRTQQEDSAVYLCASSRGTSQGNTIYFGEGSWLTVV.

This clone has at least ten counts. The CDR3 end lies 3 residues beyond the end of the read and is filled in from the germline J gene. The V and J genes are TRBV19 and TRBJ2-3, with TRBD1 matching 7 bases. CDR3 length: 14 amino acids. The V segment lost 9 bases and the J segment 2 bases; nucleotides outside the gene matches: 8. CDR1 is LNHDA, CDR2 SQIVND, per germline (reference sequence). The sequenced CDR3 bases are TGTGCCAGCAAAGACAGGGTCATCACAGATACG. Encoded protein: CASKDRVITDT. In full, the CDR3 is CASKDRVITDTQYF.

In its sample, this clone was seen many times. The sequence runs out 3 residues before the end of the CDR3; the remainder is reconstructed from the germline J gene. This chain connects TRBV7-8 to TRBJ1-5; D is ambiguous. The germline V gene encodes CDR1 SGHVS and CDR2 FQNEAQ. V lost 1 base, J lost 2 bases, and 15 bases lay in between. The CDR3 totals 17 residues. The CDR3 spells CASSLGVSARGNQPQHF. The covered CDR3 bases are TGTGCCAGCAGCTTAGGTGTCAGCGCCAGAGGCAATCAGCCC.

This clone was picked up many times. The read terminates 3 residues ahead of where the CDR3 ends, so the germline J gene completes it. This chain uses TRBV6-1 with TRBJ1-1, with 7 bases identical to TRBD1. This CDR3 has 15 amino acids. Trimming removed 3 bases from V and 2 bases from J; junction bases left unmatched: 6. The germline V gene has CDR1 MNHNS and CDR2 SASEGT. CDR3 DNA, as far as it was read: TGTGCCAGCAGTGACCTGGGACAGTCAAACACTGAA. Translation: CASSDLGQSNTE. The whole CDR3 region reads CASSDLGQSNTEAFF.

This clone has at least ten counts. The sequence runs out 3 residues before the end of the CDR3; the remainder is reconstructed from the germline J gene. The chain is built from TRBV6-1 and TRBJ1-1; D unclear. Trimming cost V 3 bases and J 0 bases, with 5 bases left between them. The CDR3 extends over 13 amino acids. Germline V lookup: CDR1 MNHNS, CDR2 SASEGT. CDR3: CASSDSLNTEAFF. CDR3 DNA, as far as it was read: TGTGCCAGCAGTGACAGTTTGAACACTGAA.

Ten or more counts support this clone. The read terminates 3 residues before the CDR3 end, so the remaining end is supplied by the germline J gene. V and J are TRBV19 and TRBJ2-7; D is ambiguous. The CDR3 length is 14 residues. The germline V gene has CDR1 LNHDA and CDR2 SQIVND (reference sequence). Trimming cost V 1 base and J 3 bases, with 10 bases left between them. The CDR3 bases that were read are TGTGCCAGTAGTATAGTGGGCAGAGACTACGAG. Its translation: CASSIVGRDYE. The whole CDR3 protein reads CASSIVGRDYEQYF.

This clone was counted at least ten times. Sequencing ends 3 residues short of the CDR3 end; the germline J gene provides the rest. The chain has TRBV4-1 and TRBJ2-7; TRBD1 matches at 10 bases. From germline, CDR1 is MGHRA and CDR2 YSYEKL. The J segment lost 3 bases and the V segment lost 0 bases, leaving 2 bases of the junction unmatched. This CDR3 contains 15 residues. The CDR3 bases that were read are TGCGCCAGCAGCCAAGAGGGACAGGGGCGCTACGAG. It encodes CASSQEGQGRYE. The whole CDR3 region reads CASSQEGQGRYEQYF.

This clone has at least ten counts. The DNA ends 3 residues before the CDR3 does, and the rest of the CDR3 is filled in from the germline J gene. The V call is TRBV28, the J call TRBJ1-5; the D gene is possibly TRBD1 (5 bases). CDR3 length: 15 amino acids. Germline V CDR1 and CDR2: MDHEN, SYDVKM. Trimming took off 3 bases at V and 7 bases at J, with 16 bases between the two ends. CDR3 DNA, as far as it was read: TGTGCCAGCAGTTTCCAGGGAAGTGGTGGACAGCCC. The encoded protein is CASSFQGSGGQP. The full CDR3 protein reads CASSFQGSGGQPQHF.

This clone was seen many times. Coverage ceases 3 residues before the CDR3 finishes, and the germline J gene fills in the end. The chain links TRBV7-9 to TRBJ2-4; D is undetermined. This CDR3 spans 13 amino acids. V was shortened by 6 bases and J by 6 bases, with 12 bases between the two germline ends. The germline gives CDR1 SEHNR, CDR2 FQNEAQ (reference sequence). The part of the CDR3 DNA that was read is TGTGCCAGCAGTGACGACAAAGTAAACATT. This encodes CASSDDKVNI. The whole CDR3 protein is CASSDDKVNIQYF.

This clone was recorded many times. The read terminates 3 residues ahead of where the CDR3 ends, so the germline J gene completes it. The V call is TRBV30, the J call TRBJ1-1, with a possible D match to TRBD1 (5 bases). Per the germline V gene, CDR1 is GTSNPN and CDR2 is SVGIG (reference sequence). Trimming removed 2 bases at V and 1 base at J, with 8 bases between. This CDR3 comprises 13 residues. CDR3 DNA (partial): TGTGCCTGGAGTCCAACAGGGAACACTGAA. Encoded protein: CAWSPTGNTE. In full, the CDR3 reads CAWSPTGNTEAFF.

This clone came up many times. The read halts 3 residues ahead of the CDR3 end, with the missing end drawn from the germline J gene. The gene calls are TRBV12-3 or TRBV12-4 and TRBJ2-1, with no clear D. The CDR3 is made up of 14 amino acids. V lost 3 bases and J 8 bases, leaving 14 bases between the germline ends. This chain's CDR3 is CASSFRRKPDEQFF. The sequenced CDR3 bases are TGTGCCAGCAGTTTCAGGCGTAAACCAGATGAG.

In this sample, this clone turned up many times. Read sequence stops 3 residues before the CDR3 end, and the germline J gene provides the missing end. The V and J genes are TRBV20-1 and TRBJ2-7; possible D gene TRBD1, 5 bases. CDR1 DFQATT and CDR2 SNEGSKA come from the germline V gene (reference sequence). The CDR3 is 14 amino acids. Trimming left V 0 bases short and J 3 bases short, with 12 bases between. CDR3 DNA (partial): TGCAGTGCTAGAGATCACGAGACAGACTACGAG. Translation gives CSARDHETDYE. From start to end, the CDR3 is CSARDHETDYEQYF.